Listed below are T cell receptor beta chains from one sample, sequenced in a study of shared clonotypes between healthy human individuals. Assay used: immunoSEQ multiplex PCR; TCRdb lists only in-frame clones, some missing. Here the sample spans around 2.3 million clones, approximately 96% being singletons. The sequenced material came from naive CD4+ T cells sorted from blood. The receptors were sampled from a man between 18 and 29 years old in good health. Both conserved end residues are part of each CDR3. Each record gives: D gene, V gene, clone size, J gene, CDR3 protein, CDR3 DNA. The D gene is left open where the match is weak. Expanded clones are given a class, and other clones once, few, many or no size at all.

D: .; V: TRBV6-5; size: .; J: TRBJ1-1; CDR3: CASSLLGRGPTEAFF; DNA: TGTGCCAGCAGCCTTCTTGGGCGCGGACCCACTGAAGCTTTCTTT
D: .; V: TRBV11-2; size: .; J: TRBJ2-2; CDR3: CASSLSRLPGQNTGELFF; DNA: TGTGCCAGCAGCTTATCTCGCCTCCCTGGACAGAACACCGGGGAGCTGTTTTTT
D: .; V: TRBV6-4; size: .; J: TRBJ1-6; CDR3: CASSDSSNSPLHF; DNA: TGTGCCAGCAGTGACTCCTCTAATTCACCCCTCCACTTT
D: .; V: TRBV18; size: .; J: TRBJ1-1; CDR3: CASSPRGLDTEAFF; DNA: TGTGCCAGCTCACCCAGGGGCCTGGACACTGAAGCTTTCTTT
D: TRBD1; V: TRBV4-3; size: .; J: TRBJ1-5; CDR3: CASSQDPGQGNQPQHF; DNA: TGCGCCAGCAGCCAAGATCCAGGACAGGGGAATCAGCCCCAGCATTTT
D: .; V: TRBV6-6; size: .; J: TRBJ1-4; CDR3: CASRWAGEKLFF; DNA: TGTGCCAGCAGATGGGCTGGCGAAAAACTGTTTTTT
D: TRBD1; V: TRBV30; size: .; J: TRBJ1-2; CDR3: CAWSDPATGNYGYTF; DNA: TGTGCCTGGAGTGACCCCGCGACAGGGAACTATGGCTACACCTTC
D: .; V: TRBV28; size: once; J: TRBJ2-1; CDR3: CASPGELIYNEQFF; DNA: TGTGCCAGCCCTGGTGAGTTGATCTACAATGAGCAGTTCTTC
D: .; V: TRBV6-1; size: .; J: TRBJ1-2; CDR3: CASSIDGVYGYTF; DNA: TGTGCCAGCAGTATCGACGGTGTCTATGGCTACACCTTC
D: TRBD2; V: TRBV6-1; size: .; J: TRBJ2-2; CDR3: CASSAPSGGADTGELFF; DNA: TGTGCCAGCAGTGCTCCTAGCGGGGGGGCGGACACCGGGGAGCTGTTTTTT
D: .; V: TRBV7-2; size: .; J: TRBJ2-7; CDR3: CASSTQKAYEQYF; DNA: TGTGCCAGCAGTACTCAAAAAGCCTACGAGCAGTACTTC
D: TRBD2; V: TRBV7-9; size: .; J: TRBJ2-7; CDR3: CASGVRGSGNEQYF; DNA: TGTGCCAGCGGGGTTAGAGGAAGCGGGAACGAGCAGTACTTC
D: TRBD1; V: TRBV6-1; size: .; J: TRBJ1-4; CDR3: CASSESTGGVEKLFF; DNA: TGTGCCAGCAGTGAGTCTACAGGGGGTGTTGAAAAACTGTTTTTT
D: .; V: TRBV7-6; size: .; J: TRBJ1-1; CDR3: CASSSSGSTEAFF; DNA: TGTGCCAGCAGCTCCAGTGGGAGCACTGAAGCTTTCTTT
D: TRBD1; V: TRBV5-6; size: .; J: TRBJ2-7; CDR3: CASSPAWSHRGDYEQYF; DNA: TGTGCCAGCAGCCCCGCTTGGTCCCACAGGGGAGACTACGAGCAGTACTTC
D: .; V: TRBV11-2; size: .; J: TRBJ1-5; CDR3: CASSPRDGKQSNQPQHF; DNA: TGTGCCAGCAGCCCCCGCGATGGGAAGCAAAGCAATCAGCCCCAGCATTTT